The clone carrying this T cell receptor (beta chain) has just a few counts. Its target is unknown. The data were obtained in a study of T-cell memory formation after mild COVID-19. Across the whole study: TCR clusters largely stayed donor specific.

The 5'RACE method, run with constant-segment primers, produced TCR alpha and TCR beta cDNA libraries (carrying sample barcodes and UMIs). TCRdb re-called the 5' RACE reads with MiXCR, one entry per CDR3 protein. The sample yields about 560,000 distinct CDR3 sequences, roughly 18% seen once. Study-wide findings and caveats: Among CD4+ contracting clones, most were CM and EM, and CD8+ ones EMRA. Certain responding clones were present in pre-infection memory, suggesting participation of cross-reactive memory.

The specimen was PBMCs or a T cell subset sorted from them (not recorded which). The sequence derives from an adult woman who had mild COVID-19 (a few samples of this study predate the infection). Cell type and time point are not known.

The CDR3 loop is CASSLAGSTYEQYF. The CDR3, as DNA: TGTGCCAGCAGTTTAGCAGGCTCAACCTACGAGCAGTACTTC. The chain uses TRBV12-3 or TRBV12-4 and TRBJ2-7; no definite D call. V lost 0 bases and J 2 bases, leaving 8 bases between the germline ends. The CDR3 loop spans 14 amino acids.